The source of this TCR beta chain is a study of cytomegalovirus exposure and HLA in healthy donors. Study summary: It was reported in a later analysis that the same platform had been used for the roughly 130 validation repertoires as for the approximately 670 first-cohort repertoires.

Overall study results and limits: The finding came from a later analysis; first-cohort TCR clusters tended to co-occur in the roughly 110 validation repertoires. While the bulk of TCR sequences proved rare, some public TCRs turned up in many donors. The listing of some 170 TCR beta chains classed them as cytomegalovirus-associated.

Profiled with immunoSEQ multiplex PCR; TCRdb holds only in-frame clones, not every one. The sample lists about 280,000 clones, 86% occurring once. As concerns this clone: What it recognizes is unknown.

This clonotype was sampled from a woman aged 18 to 35 in good health and CMV-seronegative. The sample comprised PBMCs.

CDR3 sequence: CSGARAREAFF. CDR3 in DNA: TGCAGCGGGGCCAGGGCGCGTGAAGCTTTCTTT. V and J are TRBV29-1 and TRBJ1-1; D may be TRBD1 (5 bases). CDR1 and CDR2 (germline): SQVTM, ANQGSEA. The germline V and J ends were trimmed by 7 bases and 7 bases, with 13 bases remaining between them. The CDR3 has 11 residues.